This record covers a single T cell receptor beta chain. This sample was taken from a study of T cell responses to AZD1222 COVID-19 vaccine. The CDR3 has 14 residues. CDR1 is WSHSY, CDR2 SAAADI, per germline. V trimming: 6 bases; J trimming: 5 bases; junction bases outside the gene matches: 7. Sequencing used immunoSEQ multiplex PCR; TCRdb keeps in-frame clones, though not all of them. The table lists some 130,000 clones, approximately 83% of them singletons. The material was peripheral blood, obtained on day 0 of AZD1222 vaccination. This TCR was sampled from an adult in good health. This chain uses TRBV10-2 with TRBJ1-1, with 9 bases fitting TRBD1. The CDR3 DNA sequence: TGCGCCAGCAGCCTACAGGGGGCCGGGACTGAAGCTTTCTTT. Translating gives CASSLQGAGTEAFF.